This passage covers 27 T cell receptor beta chains from one sample sequenced in a study of blood T cells in healthy people across ages. A second roughly 6 to 11 cycle PCR used barcoded and J-beta primers. TCRdb reanalysed the 5' RACE reads using MiXCR and keeps one entry per CDR3 protein. The sample has 800,000 or so distinct CDR3 sequences, 35% to 60% seen once. The material sequenced was blood. The origin of the receptors is a man at least 80 years old in good health.

The genes are TRBV2 and TRBJ2-3; 7 bases are shared with TRBD2. CDR3 length equals 16 residues. From germline, CDR1 is SNHLY and CDR2 FYNNEI. The J segment lost 2 bases and the V segment lost 4 bases, leaving 9 bases of the junction unmatched. DNA for the CDR3: TGTGCCAGCAGTGGAGGAAGCGGGGCCCACACAGATACGCAGTATTTT. Its translation: CASSGGSGAHTDTQYF.

Only a few counts were recorded for this clonotype. The V gene is TRBV18, the J gene TRBJ1-1, with D tentatively TRBD1 (5 bases). Per germline, CDR1 KGHSH and CDR2 LQKENI. Trimming took 3 bases from V and 4 from J, leaving 12 bases between them. There are 14 residues in the CDR3. This CDR3 reads CASSPQGRSTEAFF. For the CDR3, the DNA is TGTGCCAGCTCACCTCAGGGTAGGAGCACTGAAGCTTTCTTT.

The chain couples TRBV5-1 to TRBJ2-1; 7 nucleotides match TRBD1. Unmatched junction bases numbered 13, after V lost 4 bases and J lost 3 bases. Germline V gene lookup returns CDR1 SGHRS and CDR2 YFSETQ. The CDR3 runs to 17 residues. This CDR3 is CASSVGQGDRNYNEQFF. CDR3 in DNA: TGCGCCAGCAGCGTCGGTCAGGGGGATAGAAACTACAATGAGCAGTTCTTC.

This clonotype was picked up many times. The gene calls are TRBV5-1 and TRBJ2-3, with a weak D call TRBD2 (6 bases). There are 16 residues in the CDR3. CDR1 SGHRS and CDR2 YFSETQ come from the germline V gene. The V end was cut by 1 base, the J end by 0 bases, with 12 bases between. CDR3 sequence reads: CASSLLSGGSTDTQYF. The DNA for the CDR3 is TGCGCCAGCAGCTTGCTTAGCGGAGGTAGCACAGATACGCAGTATTTT.

The V gene is TRBV27, the J gene TRBJ2-5; TRBD2 is a possible D gene (6 bases). V shed 4 bases and J shed 11 bases, with 26 bases lying between them. There are 16 residues in the CDR3. Germline V gene data show CDR1 as MNHEY and CDR2 as SMNVEV (reference sequence). The CDR3, as DNA: TGTGCCAGCAGTTACGACGGGACTGGCATGTACAATGAGCAGTACTTC. This codes for CASSYDGTGMYNEQYF.

The chain recombines TRBV11-2 with TRBJ1-2; 7 bases line up with TRBD1. With V trimmed by 5 bases and J by 5 bases, 8 bases remained unmatched. CDR1 is SGHAT and CDR2 is FQNNGV in the germline V gene. The CDR3 is 14 amino acids. CDR3 bases: TGTGCCAGCAGCCGAGGACGACAGGGATATGGCTACACCTTC. Residues: CASSRGRQGYGYTF.

Many counts were recorded for this clonotype. This chain uses TRBV5-5 with TRBJ2-5; 9 positions match TRBD1. With 4 bases clipped from V and 7 bases from J, the junction kept 14 bases outside the gene matches. CDR1 and CDR2 (germline): SGHKS, YYEKEE (reference sequence). This CDR3 has 16 residues. The CDR3 here is CASSDAGQGLRGTQYF. The CDR3 DNA sequence: TGTGCCAGCAGCGATGCGGGACAGGGATTAAGGGGGACCCAGTACTTC.

The chain combines TRBV5-1 with TRBJ2-1, with D hard to call. The CDR3 sequence is 14 residues long. V dropped 3 bases and J dropped 1 base, with 8 bases sitting between them. Looked up from germline, CDR1 is SGHRS and CDR2 is YFSETQ. Here the CDR3 DNA reads TGCGCCAGCAGCTCCTCCCCATCCTACAATGAGCAGTTCTTC. Amino acid sequence: CASSSSPSYNEQFF.

The J gene is TRBJ2-1, the V gene TRBV6-6; 10 bases line up with TRBD2. The ends lost 0 bases at V and 7 bases at J; junction bases unmatched: 6. The germline V gene encodes CDR1 MNHNY and CDR2 SVGAGI (reference sequence). The CDR3 is 16 residues long. The CDR3 protein is CASSYSLAGGRNEQFF. The CDR3 DNA reads as TGTGCCAGCAGTTACTCGTTAGCGGGAGGTAGGAATGAGCAGTTCTTC.

The chain carries TRBV20-1 and TRBJ1-5; TRBD1 aligns across 9 bases. Germline loops: CDR1 DFQATT, CDR2 SNEGSKA (reference sequence). The length of the CDR3 is 14 residues. V dropped 6 bases and J dropped 7; count of bases not matched to a gene: 10. The CDR3 coding sequence is TGCAGTGCCAACTCACAGGGGGCGGGGCAGCCCCAGCATTTT. Translating it yields CSANSQGAGQPQHF.

The chain recombines TRBV7-2 with TRBJ2-3; no clear D gene. Germline CDR1 SGHTA, CDR2 FQGNSA. The V and J ends lost 1 base and 4 bases respectively, with 15 bases between them. CDR3 size: 16 residues. CDR3 in DNA: TGTGCCAGCAGCTTAGAGGCGAGATTGGCGTCAGATACGCAGTATTTT. As protein: CASSLEARLASDTQYF.

The chain recombines TRBV7-2 with TRBJ2-7; 8 bases match TRBD2. CDR1 is SGHTA and CDR2 is FQGNSA in the germline V gene. V lost 2 bases, J lost 4 bases, and 7 bases stayed unmatched. CDR3 length: 15 residues. CDR3 residues: CASSLTSGRFYEQYF. In nucleotides, the CDR3 is TGTGCCAGCAGCTTAACCAGCGGGAGATTTTACGAGCAGTACTTC.

This clonotype was recorded a few times. The J gene is TRBJ2-3, the V gene TRBV7-6, with D perhaps assigned TRBD1 or TRBD2 (5 bases each). Germline V gene lookup returns CDR1 SGHVS and CDR2 FNYEAQ. V lost 4 bases and J 3 bases, leaving 17 bases between the germline ends. CDR3 length: 16 amino acids. CDR3 sequence: CASSSRPGPRTDTQYF. DNA for the CDR3: TGTGCCAGCAGCTCACGTCCGGGACCTAGAACAGATACGCAGTATTTT. The whole variable domain, filled in from reference TRBV7-6 and TRBJ2-3, reads GAGVSQSPRYKVTKRGQDVALRCDPISGHVSLYWYRQALGQGPEFLTYFNYEAQQDKSGLPNDRFSAERPEGSISTLTIQRTEQRDSAMYRCASSSRPGPRTDTQYFGPGTRLTVL.

This clonotype has at least ten counts. This sequence joins TRBV4-3 and TRBJ1-4, with TRBD1 matching over 9 bases. This CDR3 has 16 residues. Germline CDR1 LGHNA, CDR2 YSLEER. Trimming at V came to 1 base and at J to 5 bases, leaving 5 bases not matched to a gene. The CDR3 loop reads CASSQGRDRENEKLFF. The DNA of the CDR3 is TGCGCCAGCAGCCAAGGCCGGGACAGGGAGAATGAAAAACTGTTTTTT.

The sample holds many counts of this clonotype. The chain couples TRBV7-8 to TRBJ2-1; D is possibly TRBD2 (5 bases). TRBJ2-7 matches the DNA end more closely, so the J call is doubtful. CDR3 size: 17 residues. From germline, CDR1 is SGHVS and CDR2 FQNEAQ. Here the CDR3 reads CASSLARRASSYNEQYF. The CDR3 DNA sequence: TGTGCCAGCAGCTTAGCGAGGCGGGCTAGCTCCTACAATGAGCAGTACTTC.

This clonotype has only one observation. V and J are TRBV20-1 and TRBJ2-7; possibly TRBD2 for D (5 bases). Germline V gene sequence: CDR1 DFQATT, CDR2 SNEGSKA (reference sequence). The length of the CDR3 is 14 residues. V was pared by 7 bases and J by 0 bases, with 16 bases between. The CDR3 sequence: CSVPRWESSYEQYF. In DNA, the CDR3 is TGCAGTGTTCCCCGGTGGGAGAGCTCCTACGAGCAGTACTTC.

This clonotype occurred a few times. This rearrangement joins TRBV18 to TRBJ1-2; 8 nucleotides line up with TRBD1. The germline V gene has CDR1 KGHSH and CDR2 LQKENI. V lost 3 bases, J lost 2 bases, and 8 bases stayed unmatched. The CDR3 is 16 amino acids. CDR3 sequence (DNA): TGTGCCAGCTCACCCCAATGGACAGGGCGAAACTATGGCTACACCTTC. It codes for CASSPQWTGRNYGYTF.

This clonotype showed up many times. V gene TRBV7-8 combines with J gene TRBJ2-4; 10 nucleotides line up with TRBD2. The V segment lost 0 bases and the J segment 5 bases; nucleotides outside the gene matches: 4. Germline values: CDR1 SGHVS, CDR2 FQNEAQ. The CDR3 runs 16 residues. The CDR3 spells CASSLALAGVQNIQYF. CDR3 bases: TGTGCCAGCAGCTTAGCCCTAGCGGGAGTACAAAACATTCAGTACTTC.

The rearrangement uses TRBV18 and TRBJ2-7; 10 bases map to TRBD2. CDR1 is KGHSH and CDR2 is LQKENI in the germline V gene. This CDR3 contains 15 residues. Trimming at V came to 6 bases and at J to 0 bases, leaving 5 bases not matched to a gene. The CDR3 is CASSPGTSDSYEQYF. The CDR3 DNA is TGTGCCAGCTCCCCCGGGACTAGCGACTCCTACGAGCAGTACTTC.

The chain employs TRBV29-1 and TRBJ2-5; weak D call: TRBD2 (7 bases). The CDR3 spans 12 residues. V was trimmed by 7 bases and J by 7 bases, leaving 16 bases between them. From germline, CDR1 is SQVTM and CDR2 ANQGSEA. The CDR3 bases are TGCAGCGGAGCTAGCGGAGGGGGGACCCAGTACTTC. The encoded protein is CSGASGGGTQYF.

For this clonotype: A much larger clone lies a single base off, so this may be a read error. The chain combines TRBV2 with TRBJ2-7, with D unclear. There are 13 residues in the CDR3. CDR1 SNHLY and CDR2 FYNNEI come from the germline V gene. Trimming pared 4 bases from V and 1 base from J, leaving 8 bases between. The CDR3 here is CASSGSASYEQYF. CDR3 in DNA: TGTGCCAGCAGTGGGAGCGCGTCCTACGAGCAGTACTTC. Drawing the rest from reference TRBV2 and TRBJ2-7, the complete variable domain is EPEVTQTPSHQVTQMGQEVILRCVPISNHLYFYWYRQILGQKVEFLVSFYNNEISEKSEIFDDQFSVERPDGSNFTLKIRSTKLEDSAMYFCASSGSASYEQYFGPGTRLTVT.

V gene TRBV9 combines with J gene TRBJ2-1; TRBD2 agrees at 12 bases. This CDR3 has 14 residues. Trimming cost V 6 bases and J 8 bases; bases outside gene matches: 6. The germline V gene has CDR1 SGDLS and CDR2 YYNGEE. CDR3 nucleotide sequence: TGTGCCAGCACCCGGACTAGCGGGAACTATGAGCAGTTCTTC. Translated: CASTRTSGNYEQFF.

The rearrangement joins TRBV7-2 to TRBJ2-7; D gene unclear. There are 13 residues in the CDR3. Germline values: CDR1 SGHTA, CDR2 FQGNSA. V was cut by 6 bases and J by 3 bases, with 12 bases left in between. The CDR3 coding sequence is TGTGCCAGCAGTCTAGAGCTTATCTACGAGCAGTACTTC. This encodes CASSLELIYEQYF.

The chain links TRBV20-1 to TRBJ2-5; D could derive from TRBD1 or TRBD2 (5 bases each). The assigned J gene may be wrong: the sequence end matches TRBJ2-7 better. From germline, CDR1 is DFQATT and CDR2 SNEGSKA (reference sequence). The CDR3 covers 10 residues. The CDR3 bases are TGCAGTGCAGGGACGGTCGAGCAGTACTTC. Translating it yields CSAGTVEQYF.

The rearrangement links TRBV28 to TRBJ2-1; D is ambiguous. The CDR3 length is 17 residues. Germline values: CDR1 MDHEN, CDR2 SYDVKM. The V end was cut by 5 bases, the J end by 4 bases, with 21 bases between. CDR3 in DNA: TGTGCCAGCAGTCCTTTTTCTTTAGGCACCCCATACAATGAGCAGTTCTTC. This codes for CASSPFSLGTPYNEQFF.

The J gene is TRBJ1-2, the V gene TRBV2; D gene uncertain. Trimming took 4 bases from V and 0 from J, leaving 12 bases between them. This CDR3 is 15 amino acids long. CDR1 and CDR2 from the germline V gene are SNHLY and FYNNEI. The CDR3: CASSASTEANYGYTF. The CDR3 region has the DNA TGTGCCAGCAGTGCCTCTACGGAGGCTAACTATGGCTACACCTTC.

The V gene is TRBV24-1, the J gene TRBJ2-3; D unresolved. The length of the CDR3 is 16 residues. Trimming took off 4 bases at V and 1 base at J, with 14 bases between the two ends. Germline V CDR1 and CDR2: KGHDR, SFDVKD. CDR3 sequence (DNA): TGTGCCACCAGTGACCCTGGACCTCCTGGCACAGATACGCAGTATTTT. Translated: CATSDPGPPGTDTQYF.